The 4 T cell receptor beta chains below come from one sample, sequenced in a study of glioma-infiltrating T cells after dendritic cell vaccination. Produced via immunoSEQ multiplex PCR; TCRdb's table is partial and in-frame only. The data hold just under 100,000 clones, with 65% to 85% observed a single time. Time point defined: after dendritic cell vaccination, including at tumor progression/relapse. The source material was blood, sampled after dendritic cell vaccination. These receptors all come from a human donor with glioblastoma.

A word on this clone: Other nucleotide sequences in the sample specify the same CDR3. As DNA, the CDR3 is TGCGCCAGCAGCTTAGGACAGGGGGCGGAAAAACTGTTTTTT. Translation: CASSLGQGAEKLFF. V usage is TRBV5-1 and J usage is TRBJ1-4, with TRBD1 identical over 11 bases. CDR1 is SGHRS, CDR2 YFSETQ, per germline. The CDR3 runs to 14 residues. The J segment lost 8 bases and the V segment lost 2 bases, leaving 2 bases of the junction unmatched.

The chain employs TRBV2 and TRBJ2-6; a weak D match, TRBD1 (5 bases). The germline V and J ends were trimmed by 1 base and 4 bases, with 8 bases remaining between them. The CDR3 runs to 15 residues. Germline V gene sequence: CDR1 SNHLY, CDR2 FYNNEI. This chain's CDR3 is CASSEEGVGANVLTF. The CDR3 DNA reads as TGTGCCAGCAGTGAAGAAGGGGTAGGGGCCAACGTCCTGACTTTC.

This chain connects TRBV5-3 to TRBJ2-6; TRBD1 is a possible D gene (6 bases). TRBV5-3 is marked as an open reading frame, function uncertain. Trimming cost V 4 bases and J 0 bases, with 20 bases left between them. This CDR3 is 19 amino acids long. CDR3 in DNA: TGTGCCAGAAGCGTTCCAGGGGCGCTACCTTACTCTGGGGCCAACGTCCTGACTTTC. The encoded protein is CARSVPGALPYSGANVLTF.

This clone was counted a single time. The J gene is TRBJ2-7, the V gene TRBV15; 10 bases match TRBD1. CDR1 and CDR2 (germline): LNHNV, YYDKDF (reference sequence). The CDR3 consists of 17 residues. V was clipped by 6 bases and J by 0 bases; unmatched bases: 11. CDR3 nucleotide sequence: TGTGCCACCAGTAGATCCGGGACAGGGGTCCTCTCCTACGAGCAGTACTTC. This encodes CATSRSGTGVLSYEQYF.